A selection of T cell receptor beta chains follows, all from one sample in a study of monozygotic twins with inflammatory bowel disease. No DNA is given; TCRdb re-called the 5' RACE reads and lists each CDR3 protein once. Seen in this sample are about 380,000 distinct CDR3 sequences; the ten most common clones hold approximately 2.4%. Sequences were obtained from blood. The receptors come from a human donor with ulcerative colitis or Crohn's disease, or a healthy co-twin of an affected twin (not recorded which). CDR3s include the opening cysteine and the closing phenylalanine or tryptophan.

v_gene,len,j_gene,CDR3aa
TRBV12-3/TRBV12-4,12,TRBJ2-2,CASSQVPGKVFF
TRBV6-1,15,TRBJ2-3,CASRAPETGGDTQYF
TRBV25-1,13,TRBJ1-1,CASNARGSTEAFF
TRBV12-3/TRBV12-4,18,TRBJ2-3,CASEGGDEVRTSTDTQYF
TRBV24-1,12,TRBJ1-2,CATSDRGGGYTF
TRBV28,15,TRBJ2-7,CASSLFRQGADEQYF
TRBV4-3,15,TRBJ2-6,CASSRVISGANVLTF
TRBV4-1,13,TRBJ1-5,CASSQVVDQPQHF
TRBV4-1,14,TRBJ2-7,CASSPTGIAYEQYF
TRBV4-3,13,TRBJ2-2,CAFSHGGYRELFF
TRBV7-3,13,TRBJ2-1,CASSPGAQGEQFF
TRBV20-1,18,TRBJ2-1,CSARDPGARPGYYNEQFF
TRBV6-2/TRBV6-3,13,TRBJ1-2,CASSYSSSSGYTF
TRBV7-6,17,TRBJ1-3,CASSPLPTGGAGNTIYF
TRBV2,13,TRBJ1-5,CASSEIANQPQHF
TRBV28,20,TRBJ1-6,CASSLTTGQKSHLRMFTLHF